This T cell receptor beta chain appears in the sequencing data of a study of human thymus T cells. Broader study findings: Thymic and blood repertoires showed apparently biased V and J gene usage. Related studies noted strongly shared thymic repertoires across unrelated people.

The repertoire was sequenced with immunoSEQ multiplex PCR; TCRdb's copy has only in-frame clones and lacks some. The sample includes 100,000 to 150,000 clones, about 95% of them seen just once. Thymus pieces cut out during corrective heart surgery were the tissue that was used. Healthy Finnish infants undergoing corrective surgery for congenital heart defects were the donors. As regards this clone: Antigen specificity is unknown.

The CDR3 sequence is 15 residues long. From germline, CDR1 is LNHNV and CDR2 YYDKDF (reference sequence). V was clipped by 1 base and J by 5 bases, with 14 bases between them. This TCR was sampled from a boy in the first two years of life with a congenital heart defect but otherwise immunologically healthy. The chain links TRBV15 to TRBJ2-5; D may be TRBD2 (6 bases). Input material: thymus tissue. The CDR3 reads CATSRVGLSGETQYF. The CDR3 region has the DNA TGTGCCACCAGCAGAGTTGGACTATCGGGGGAGACCCAGTACTTC.